Below are 31 T cell receptor beta chains sequenced from a single sample in a study of T cells in women clearing cervical HPV infection. Only in-frame clones appear in the TCRdb table, and some are missing; sequencing was by immunoSEQ multiplex PCR. The table for this sample gives 25,000 to 35,000 clones. Sequenced material: blood buffy coat. Receptors originate from a woman between 18 and 70 years old with a cervical HPV16 infection that either progressed to CIN3+ or cleared (not recorded which).

About this clone itself: The CDR3 end lies 3 residues beyond the end of the read and is filled in from the germline J gene. V gene TRBV19 combines with J gene TRBJ1-2; 8 nucleotides agree with TRBD1. Germline V gene data show CDR1 as LNHDA and CDR2 as SQIVND (reference sequence). The CDR3 has 14 amino acids. The covered CDR3 bases are TGTGCCAGTACTGGACAGGGAATTTCCTACGAC. Translation: CASTGQGISYD. The full CDR3 is CASTGQGISYDYTF. The full variable domain, with the rest looked up from reference TRBV19 and TRBJ1-2, is DGGITQSPKYLFRKEGQNVTLSCEQNLNHDAMYWYRQDPGQGLRLIYYSQIVNDFQKGDIAEGYSVSREKKESFPLTVTSAQKNPTAFYLCASTGQGISYDYTFGSGTRLTVV.

About this clone: The read gets to within 3 residues of the CDR3 end, and the germline J gene fills in the rest. The chain uses TRBV30 and TRBJ1-1; D remains ambiguous. The V gene's germline CDR1 is GTSNPN and CDR2 SVGIG (reference sequence). CDR3 length: 14 residues. Partial CDR3 DNA: TGTGCCTGGAGTGTAGGCGGGAGCACAGATACG. Translating gives CAWSVGGSTDT. The complete CDR3 protein is CAWSVGGSTDTAFF.

As regards this clone: The read falls 3 residues short of the CDR3 end, and the missing part is taken from the germline J gene. Other DNA sequences in this specimen translate into the identical CDR3. The chain links TRBV18 to TRBJ2-7, with a tentative D call TRBD1 (5 bases). V lost 0 bases and J 2 bases, leaving 14 bases between the germline ends. Germline V lookup: CDR1 KGHSH, CDR2 LQKENI. The CDR3 covers 16 residues. Partial CDR3 DNA: TGTGCCAGCTCACCACCGGTGGGAACAGGAACCTACGAG. Translation gives CASSPPVGTGTYE. The CDR3 reads in full as CASSPPVGTGTYEQYF.

Worth noting for this clone: The CDR3 extends 3 residues past the end of the read, so its final part is completed from the germline J gene. The genes are TRBV20-1 and TRBJ1-5; 7 bases agree with TRBD1. Losses at the gene ends were 1 base for V and 7 bases for J; bases not matched to a gene: 4. Per germline, CDR1 DFQATT and CDR2 SNEGSKA (reference sequence). The CDR3 contains 13 residues. The DNA read from the CDR3 is TGCAGTGCTAGAGTTCAAGGGGGCCAGCCC. Translation gives CSARVQGGQP. The complete CDR3 sequence is CSARVQGGQPQHF.

Concerning this clone itself: The read terminates 3 residues before the CDR3 end, so the remaining end is supplied by the germline J gene. V usage is TRBV11-1 and J usage is TRBJ2-1, with D possibly matching TRBD1 (6 bases). The CDR3 is 13 amino acids. The germline CDR1 and CDR2 sequences are SGHAT and FQDESV (reference sequence). Trimming pared 6 bases from V and 4 bases from J, leaving 10 bases between. The chain's CDR3 is CASSRGQYNEQFF. The part of the CDR3 DNA that was read is TGTGCCAGCAGTCGTGGACAGTACAATGAG.

For this clone: The read ends 3 residues before the CDR3 terminus; that terminus is restored from the germline J gene. This chain links TRBV12-3 or TRBV12-4 with TRBJ2-7, with TRBD1 matching over 9 bases. Trimming removed 3 bases from V and 6 bases from J; junction bases left unmatched: 9. The CDR3 spans 15 residues. The CDR3 reads CASSFSGTGNSEQYF. CDR3 bases read: TGTGCCAGCAGTTTTTCCGGGACAGGGAACTCCGAG.

Notes on this clone: The CDR3 end lies 3 residues beyond the end of the read and is filled in from the germline J gene. The rearrangement links TRBV5-1 to TRBJ1-4; 7 nucleotides align to TRBD1. Germline lookup yields CDR1 SGHRS and CDR2 YFSETQ. CDR3 size: 17 residues. CDR3 bases read: TGCGCCAGCAGCTGGGCATCGGGACAGTCTCAAAATTCACCA. Amino acid sequence: CASSWASGQSQNSP. The complete CDR3 sequence is CASSWASGQSQNSPLFF.

Comment on this clone: The sequence runs out 3 residues before the end of the CDR3; the remainder is reconstructed from the germline J gene. The chain links TRBV10-3 to TRBJ2-7, with 10 bases aligning to TRBD1. This CDR3 spans 15 amino acids. V lost 6 bases to trimming and J lost 5 bases; unmatched junction nucleotides: 10. Looked up from germline, CDR1 is ENHRY and CDR2 is SYGVKD. The sequenced part of the CDR3 DNA is TGTGCCATCAGAGACCCGGGACAGGGGACCAACGAG. This encodes CAIRDPGQGTNE. The whole CDR3 sequence is CAIRDPGQGTNEQYF.

To note about this clone: Coverage ceases 3 residues before the CDR3 finishes, and the germline J gene fills in the end. This chain uses TRBV5-4 with TRBJ2-2, with D perhaps matching TRBD1 (5 bases). The CDR3 is made up of 15 amino acids. CDR1 is SGHNT and CDR2 is YYREEE in the germline V gene (reference sequence). The CDR3 bases that were read are TGTGCCAGCAGCTTGGTGGGCTCTGGGGCCAACGTG. Its protein is CASSLVGSGANV. The entire CDR3 protein reads CASSLVGSGANVLFF.

A word on this clone: Read data end 3 residues before the CDR3 end; the end is taken from the germline J gene. J is TRBJ2-3 and V is TRBV2, with TRBD1 matching 7 bases. The germline gives CDR1 SNHLY, CDR2 FYNNEI. This CDR3 comprises 13 residues. This chain's CDR3 is CASSGQGAETQYF. CDR3 DNA (partial): TGTGCCAGCAGTGGACAGGGTGCGGAGACG.

In the case of this clone: Read coverage stops 3 residues before the CDR3 terminus; the germline J gene supplies the remainder. V is TRBV20-1 and J is TRBJ2-1, with 8 bases lining up with TRBD1. The V gene end was trimmed by 5 bases and the J gene end by 7 bases; junction bases not matched to a gene: 13. CDR1 is DFQATT and CDR2 is SNEGSKA in the germline V gene (reference sequence). The CDR3 spans 15 residues. The CDR3 here is CSAVTQGARLNEQFF. The CDR3 DNA, read in part, is TGCAGTGCTGTTACCCAGGGGGCGCGCTTAAATGAG.

About this clone itself: The CDR3 end lies 3 residues beyond the end of the read and is filled in from the germline J gene. This chain uses TRBV30 with TRBJ1-5; the D is unclear. The germline V and J ends were trimmed by 0 bases and 0 bases, with 9 bases remaining between them. The germline gives CDR1 GTSNPN, CDR2 SVGIG (reference sequence). The CDR3 runs to 15 residues. The CDR3 bases that were read are TGTGCCTGGAGTGTTCCGAACGGTAGCAATCAGCCC. Residues: CAWSVPNGSNQP. The entire CDR3 protein reads CAWSVPNGSNQPQHF.

To note about this clone: From the germline J gene comes the end of the CDR3, since the read stops 3 residues before it. The gene calls are TRBV30 and TRBJ2-5; a possible D gene is TRBD1 (6 bases). This CDR3 has 13 amino acids. The germline V gene has CDR1 GTSNPN and CDR2 SVGIG (reference sequence). Trimming shortened V by 2 bases and J by 5 bases, and 12 bases separated the two germline ends. This CDR3 is CAWSQGTGETQYF. The part of the CDR3 DNA that was read is TGTGCCTGGAGTCAGGGCACAGGGGAGACC.

CDR3 DNA (partial): TGCAGCGTTAGTCAGGGGTTCTCTGGAAACACC. This codes for CSVSQGFSGNT. The entire CDR3 protein reads CSVSQGFSGNTIYF. The rearrangement joins TRBV29-1 to TRBJ1-3; D possibly corresponds to TRBD1 (6 bases). The CDR3 goes on 3 residues after the read ends, and that part is filled in from the germline J gene. The V and J ends lost 5 bases and 0 bases respectively, with 11 bases between them. The CDR3 totals 14 residues. CDR1 and CDR2 (germline): SQVTM, ANQGSEA.

Turning to this clone: The sequenced fragment ends 3 residues before the CDR3 boundary, so the rest is inferred from the germline J gene. This chain connects TRBV18 to TRBJ1-5, with D unclear. With 1 base removed from V and 5 bases from J, the gap between germline ends came to 6 bases. The CDR3 has 13 residues. Germline lookup yields CDR1 KGHSH and CDR2 LQKENI. CDR3 DNA (partial): TGTGCCAGCTCACCACGTCTCGATCAGCCC. Its translation: CASSPRLDQP. The full-length CDR3 reads as CASSPRLDQPQHF. Combining the CDR3 with reference TRBV18 and TRBJ1-5 gives the whole variable domain NAGVMQNPRHLVRRRGQEARLRCSPMKGHSHVYWYRQLPEEGLKFMVYLQKENIIDESGMPKERFSAEFPKEGPSILRIQQVVRGDSAAYFCASSPRLDQPQHFGDGTRLSIL.

Details on this clone: The read ends 3 residues shy of where the CDR3 ends; the end is completed using the germline J gene. The chain is built from TRBV19 and TRBJ1-2, with 9 bases matching TRBD1. CDR3 length equals 15 residues. Germline V gives CDR1 LNHDA, CDR2 SQIVND (reference sequence). The CDR3: CASSSATGGPYDYTF. CDR3 bases read: TGTGCCAGTAGTTCGGCGACAGGGGGTCCCTACGAC.

In the case of this clone: The read terminates 3 residues before the CDR3 end, so the remaining end is supplied by the germline J gene. The chain combines TRBV5-1 with TRBJ2-3; 13 positions match TRBD2. Germline V CDR1 and CDR2: SGHRS, YFSETQ. V was clipped by 4 bases and J by 5 bases; unmatched bases: 4. CDR3 length equals 15 residues. The chain's CDR3 is CASSAGLAGVDTQYF. CDR3 DNA (partial): TGCGCCAGCAGCGCAGGACTAGCGGGGGTAGATACG.

A remark on this clone: The DNA ends 3 residues before the CDR3 does, and the rest of the CDR3 is filled in from the germline J gene. The chain uses TRBV30 and TRBJ1-1, with D perhaps matching TRBD1 (5 bases). Per germline, CDR1 GTSNPN and CDR2 SVGIG (reference sequence). The CDR3 covers 13 residues. Deletions cut 2 bases from V and 5 bases from J, with 12 bases between. The part of the CDR3 DNA that was read is TGTGCCTGGAGTAACGACAGCGGGACTGAA. It encodes CAWSNDSGTE. The full CDR3 protein is CAWSNDSGTEAFF.

In the case of this clone: With the read ending 3 residues before the CDR3 end, the germline J gene is used to fill in that end. This chain uses TRBV2 with TRBJ2-3; 15 bases fit TRBD2. Germline CDR1 is SNHLY and CDR2 is FYNNEI. The CDR3 spans 17 residues. The CDR3 bases that were read are TGTGCCAGCAGTTACAGGGGACTAGCGGGGGGACAAGAGACG. Translation: CASSYRGLAGGQET. The whole CDR3 is CASSYRGLAGGQETQYF.

On this clone: The CDR3 extends 3 residues past the end of the read, so its final part is completed from the germline J gene. The V gene is TRBV18, the J gene TRBJ1-2; possible D gene TRBD1, 6 bases. This CDR3 region has 16 residues. V was cut by 1 base and J by 1 base, with 13 bases left in between. The V gene's germline CDR1 is KGHSH and CDR2 LQKENI. The CDR3 is CASSPRRQESNYGYTF. The CDR3 DNA, read in part, is TGTGCCAGCTCACCACGGAGACAGGAGAGTAACTATGGC.

Remarks on this clone: The read halts 3 residues ahead of the CDR3 end, with the missing end drawn from the germline J gene. The chain carries TRBV29-1 and TRBJ2-4, with 8 bases aligning to TRBD1. The CDR3 loop spans 14 amino acids. Germline V CDR1 and CDR2: SQVTM, ANQGSEA. CDR3 DNA, as far as it was read: TGCAGCGTCAACCCGGGACAGGCTAACTATGGT. Translating it yields CSVNPGQANYG. The whole CDR3 reads CSVNPGQANYGQYF.

Comments on this clone: The read ends 3 residues early relative to the CDR3; the germline J gene fills the gap. This chain connects TRBV30 to TRBJ2-2; D might be TRBD1 (6 bases). The length of the CDR3 is 16 residues. From germline, CDR1 is GTSNPN and CDR2 SVGIG (reference sequence). The CDR3 sequence is CAWSISRTATNEKLFF. The sequenced part of the CDR3 DNA is TGTGCCTGGAGTATTTCCCGGACAGCAACTAATGAAAAG.

Turning to this clone: The read ends 3 residues shy of where the CDR3 ends; the end is completed using the germline J gene. This rearrangement joins TRBV7-9 to TRBJ1-1, with D unresolved. The CDR3 is 13 amino acids. CDR1 and CDR2 from the germline V gene are SEHNR and FQNEAQ (reference sequence). The covered CDR3 bases are TGTGCCAGCAGCCAAATCCGGCGGGAGGAG. It codes for CASSQIRREE. The complete CDR3 reads CASSQIRREEAFF.

As regards this clone: The read gets to within 3 residues of the CDR3 end, and the germline J gene fills in the rest. The genes are TRBV2 and TRBJ1-1; 9 positions match TRBD1. Germline V gene data show CDR1 as SNHLY and CDR2 as FYNNEI. This CDR3 has 13 amino acids. After removal of 6 bases from V and 5 bases from J, the junction contained 4 bases not matched to a gene. The CDR3: CASRSGTGTEAFF. CDR3 DNA (partial): TGTGCCAGCAGGTCCGGGACAGGGACTGAA.

Comment on this clone: Read sequence stops 3 residues before the CDR3 end, and the germline J gene provides the missing end. The chain links TRBV29-1 to TRBJ2-3, with a possible D match to TRBD1 (5 bases). This CDR3 contains 12 residues. Germline CDR1 reads SQVTM; CDR2 reads ANQGSEA. With 2 bases removed from V and 5 bases from J, the gap between germline ends came to 8 bases. CDR3 DNA, as far as it was read: TGCAGCGTTGAATCAGGGCAAGATACG. Protein sequence: CSVESGQDT. The full CDR3 reads CSVESGQDTQYF.

On this clone itself: The CDR3 extends 3 residues past the end of the read, so its final part is completed from the germline J gene. The chain has TRBV30 and TRBJ2-7, with 10 bases lining up with TRBD1. Germline V gene sequence: CDR1 GTSNPN, CDR2 SVGIG (reference sequence). The CDR3 totals 14 residues. J gave up 4 bases and V 1 base, and 4 bases lay outside the gene matches. The CDR3: CAWSGGTGVYEQYF. The CDR3 DNA, read in part, is TGTGCCTGGAGTGGGGGGACAGGGGTTTACGAG.

Comment on this clone: One junction end does not reproduce the germline sequence, and a read error may be involved. The observed sequence ends 3 residues before the CDR3 terminus, with the missing tail filled in from the germline J gene. The chain uses TRBV4-2 and TRBJ1-2; a weak D match, TRBD1 (5 bases). Germline CDR1 LGHNA, CDR2 YNFKEQ. The CDR3 totals 15 residues. The CDR3 protein is CASSQEDRQNYGYTF. The CDR3 bases that were read are TGCGCCAGCAGCCAAGAAGATAGACAGAATTATGGC.

Points on this clone: The CDR3 extends 3 residues past the end of the read, so its final part is completed from the germline J gene. The chain has TRBV4-2 and TRBJ2-3, with 10 bases matching TRBD2. V was clipped by 3 bases and J by 7 bases; unmatched bases: 10. The germline V gene encodes CDR1 LGHNA and CDR2 YNFKEQ. The CDR3 runs 16 residues. CDR3 region: CASSQESGGALNTQYF. CDR3 DNA, as far as it was read: TGTGCCAGCAGCCAGGAAAGCGGGGGGGCGTTAAATACG.

A word on this clone: One end of the junction does not line up with germline, which may come from a read error. The DNA ends 3 residues before the CDR3 does, and the rest of the CDR3 is filled in from the germline J gene. The rearrangement joins TRBV4-2 to TRBJ2-7; TRBD1 aligns across 8 bases. The V gene's germline CDR1 is LGHNA and CDR2 YNFKEQ. There are 15 residues in the CDR3. CDR3 bases read: TGCGCCAGCAGCCAGCAGACAGGGGAAACCTACGAG. It encodes CASSQQTGETYE. The full CDR3 sequence reads CASSQQTGETYEQYF.

The CDR3 region is CASRGPVNTEAFF. The sequenced CDR3 bases are TGCGCCAGCCGGGGTCCAGTGAACACTGAA. This chain joins TRBV5-1 and TRBJ1-1; D call uncertain. The sequenced fragment ends 3 residues before the CDR3 boundary, so the rest is inferred from the germline J gene. Germline loops: CDR1 SGHRS, CDR2 YFSETQ. The CDR3 consists of 13 residues. V lost 7 bases and J 0 bases, leaving 10 bases between the germline ends.

As for this clone: With the read ending 3 residues before the CDR3 end, the germline J gene is used to fill in that end. V is TRBV7-2 and J is TRBJ2-5, with TRBD1 matching over 9 bases. The CDR3 spans 13 residues. Germline V gives CDR1 SGHTA, CDR2 FQGNSA. Trimming cost V 5 bases and J 5 bases; bases outside gene matches: 3. Incomplete CDR3 DNA: TGTGCCAGCAGCCGGACAGGGGATGAGACC. Translating gives CASSRTGDET. From start to end, the CDR3 is CASSRTGDETQYF. The full variable domain, completed using reference TRBV7-2 and TRBJ2-5, is GAGVSQSPSNKVTEKGKDVELRCDPISGHTALYWYRQSLGQGLEFLIYFQGNSAPDKSGLPSDRFSAERTGGSVSTLTIQRTQQEDSAVYLCASSRTGDETQYFGPGTRLLVL.